This T cell receptor beta chain originates from a study of blood T cell repertoires in COVID-19. As for the study in general: From T cells, B-cell-depleted T cells, or PBMCs came the material, which was cDNA or gDNA.

Germline lookup yields CDR1 MDHEN and CDR2 SYDVKM. The CDR3 extends over 12 amino acids. The V end lost 6 bases, the J end lost 6 bases, and 9 bases lay between the germline ends. Donors were grouped by their self-reported clinical history. The data were produced by immunoSEQ multiplex PCR, yet TCRdb's version contains in-frame clones alone and is incomplete. The profile shows about 280,000 clones, roughly 87% of them singletons. The sequence was collected from a woman aged 25 to 39 who had recovered from COVID-19. The genes are TRBV28 and TRBJ1-5; D perhaps matches TRBD1 (5 bases). Sequencing was performed on PBMCs or T cells enriched from blood (not recorded which). This CDR3 reads CASRPGIQPQHF. The DNA of the CDR3 is TGTGCCAGCAGGCCAGGGATTCAGCCCCAGCATTTT.